This TCR beta chain was documented in a study of T cell responses to AZD1222 COVID-19 vaccine. The study, taken as a whole, reports: Along spike, vaccine-associated CD4 TCRs were found throughout, with dominance at 160-218 and 743-854. Receipt of two AZD1222 doses was followed by a rise in Spike-specific TCR breadth and depth. A mostly white British donor set with more females was recruited, and clonal diversity was possibly underestimated.

A note on this clone: What it binds is unknown.

TCRdb's copy holds only in-frame clones and misses some; the assay was immunoSEQ multiplex PCR. The table includes some 190,000 clones, just over 90% detected once. This sequence was found in an adult who received the AZD1222 COVID-19 vaccine. This specimen was peripheral blood, taken 28 days after the second AZD1222 dose.

The CDR3 bases are TGTGCCACAATGGGGGTTGGGGAGCTGTTTTTT. This translates into CATMGVGELFF. The chain employs TRBV4-2 and TRBJ2-2; D is possibly TRBD1 or TRBD2 (5 bases each). This CDR3 has 11 amino acids. Trimming cost V 10 bases and J 8 bases, with 11 bases left between them. Germline V gives CDR1 LGHNA, CDR2 YNFKEQ.